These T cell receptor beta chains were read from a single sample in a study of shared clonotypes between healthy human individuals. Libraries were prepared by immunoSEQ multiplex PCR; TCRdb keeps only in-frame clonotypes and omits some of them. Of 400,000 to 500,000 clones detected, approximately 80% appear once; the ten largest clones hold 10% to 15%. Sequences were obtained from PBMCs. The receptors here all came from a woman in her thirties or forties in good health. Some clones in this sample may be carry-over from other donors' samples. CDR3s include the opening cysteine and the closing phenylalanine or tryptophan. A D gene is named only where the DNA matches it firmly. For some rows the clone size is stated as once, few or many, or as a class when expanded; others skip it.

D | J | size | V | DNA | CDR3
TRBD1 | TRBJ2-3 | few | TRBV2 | TGTGCCAGCAGTGTAGGACAGGGGGCCACAGATACGCAGTATTTT | CASSVGQGATDTQYF
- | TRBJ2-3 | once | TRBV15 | TGTGCCACCAGCAGAGATAGGAGGAGGGAGAGAAGCACAGATACGCAGTATTTT | CATSRDRRRERSTDTQYF
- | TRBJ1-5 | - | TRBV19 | TGTGCCAGTAGTCTACGTGGGGGGGGACAGCCCCAGCATTTT | CASSLRGGGQPQHF
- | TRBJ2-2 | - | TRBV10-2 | TGCGCCAGCAGTGGGGAGAAGTGGGAGCTGTTTTTT | CASSGEKWELFF
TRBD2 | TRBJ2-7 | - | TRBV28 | TGTGCCAGCAGTTTAATAGCGGGTATCAACGAGCAGTACTTC | CASSLIAGINEQYF
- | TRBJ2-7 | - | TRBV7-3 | TGTGCCAGCAGCCCCCCGAGTTCCTACGAGCAGTACTTC | CASSPPSSYEQYF
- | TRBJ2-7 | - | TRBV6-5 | TGTGCCAGCGGAGAAAGCGGGTACTACGAGCAGTACTTC | CASGESGYYEQYF
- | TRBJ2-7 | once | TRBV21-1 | TGTGCCAGCAGCAAAGCGCCCAGGAACAGCTACGAGCAGTACTTC | CASSKAPRNSYEQYF
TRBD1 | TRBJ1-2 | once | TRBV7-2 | TGTGCCAGCAGCAATACAGGGGGCGGTTTAATGTGGTATGGCTACACCTTC | CASSNTGGGLMWYGYTF
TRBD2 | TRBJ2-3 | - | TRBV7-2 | TGTGCCAGCGGCTGGACTAGCGGGTCAGATACGCAGTATTTT | CASGWTSGSDTQYF
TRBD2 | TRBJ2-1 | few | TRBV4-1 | TGCGCCAGCAGCCAAGTGGAAAGGGGAGGGGACAATGAGCAGTTCTTC | CASSQVERGGDNEQFF
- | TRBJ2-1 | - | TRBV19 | TGTGCCAGTAGTTTGGAGTCCTACAATGAGCAGTTCTTC | CASSLESYNEQFF
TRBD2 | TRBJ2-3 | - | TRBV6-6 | TGTGCCAGCACCTCCGGACGCGGGAGTGGAACAGATACGCAGTATTTT | CASTSGRGSGTDTQYF
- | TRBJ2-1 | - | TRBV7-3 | TGTGCCAGCAGCCAAGCGGGTCCCTACAATGAGCAGTTCTTC | CASSQAGPYNEQFF
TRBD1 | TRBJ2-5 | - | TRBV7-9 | TGTGCCAGCAGCCTACAGGGGTGGGAAGAGACCCAGTACTTC | CASSLQGWEETQYF
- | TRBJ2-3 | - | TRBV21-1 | TGTGCCAGCAGCAACCCTTGGGGACTTACAGATACGCAGTATTTT | CASSNPWGLTDTQYF
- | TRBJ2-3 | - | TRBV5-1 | TGCGCCAGCAGCTTGGTTGCGGGAACCACAGATACGCAGTATTTT | CASSLVAGTTDTQYF
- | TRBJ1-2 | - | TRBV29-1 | TGCAGCGTTGAAGCTGCGGGTAGGGGACATGGCTACACCTTC | CSVEAAGRGHGYTF
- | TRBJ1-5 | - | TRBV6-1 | TGTGCCAGCAGCGAACTCCAAGACGGTAACAATCAGCCCCAGCATTTT | CASSELQDGNNQPQHF
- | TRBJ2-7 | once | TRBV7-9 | TGCGCCAGCAGCTTCGACGGGGGATCCGAGCAGTACTTC | CASSFDGGSEQYF
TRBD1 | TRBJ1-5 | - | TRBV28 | TGTGCCAGCTGGGGGGCAGGGGGCCATCAGCCCCAGCATTTT | CASWGAGGHQPQHF
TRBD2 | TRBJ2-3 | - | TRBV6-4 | TGTGCCAGCAGTCAGCGGGGGGGCACAGATACGCAGTATTTT | CASSQRGGTDTQYF
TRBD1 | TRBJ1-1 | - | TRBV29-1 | TGCAGCGTTGAAGATTGGGGGGGACAGGCGTTT | CSVEDWGGQAF
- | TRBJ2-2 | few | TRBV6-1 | TGTGCCAGCAGTGGGTTCCTGGGAGAGTCGTCCGGGGAGCTGTTTTTT | CASSGFLGESSGELFF
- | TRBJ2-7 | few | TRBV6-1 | TGTGCCAGCAGTGAAGCGGGAAAATACGAGCAGTACTTC | CASSEAGKYEQYF
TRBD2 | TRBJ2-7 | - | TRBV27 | TGTGCCAGCAAACCGGGACTAGCGGGAGGGTCCTACGAGCAGTACTTC | CASKPGLAGGSYEQYF
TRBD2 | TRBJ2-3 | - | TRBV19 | TGTGCCAGTAGTATACCGGGACTATCAGATACGCAGTATTTT | CASSIPGLSDTQYF
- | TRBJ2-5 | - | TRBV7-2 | TGTGCCAGCAGCTTAGCGCTAGGGGTGGAGACCCAGTACTTC | CASSLALGVETQYF
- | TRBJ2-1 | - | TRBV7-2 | TGTGCCAGCAGCTTCACCGGGACCAGATACAATGAGCAGTTCTTC | CASSFTGTRYNEQFF
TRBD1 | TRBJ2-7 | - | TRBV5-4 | TGTGCCAGCAGCTCTGGGACAGGGGGCGCGTACGAGCAGTACTTC | CASSSGTGGAYEQYF
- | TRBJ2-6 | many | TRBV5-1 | TGCGCCAGCAGCTCCTATGGTGGGGCCAACGTCCTGACTTTC | CASSSYGGANVLTF
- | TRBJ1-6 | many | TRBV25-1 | TGTGCCAGCAGTGAATCTGAGAATTCACCCCTCCACTTT | CASSESENSPLHF
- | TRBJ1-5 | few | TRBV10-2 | TGCGCCTGCAGTGACCACAGACAGCCCCAGCATTTT | CACSDHRQPQHF
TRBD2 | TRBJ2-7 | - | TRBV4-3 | TGCGCCAGCAGCCCGCCCGGACTAGTAAACGAGCAGTACTTC | CASSPPGLVNEQYF
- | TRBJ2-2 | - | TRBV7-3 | TGTGCCAGCAGCTTTCGGGCAGCCTTCGGGGAGCTGTTTTTT | CASSFRAAFGELFF
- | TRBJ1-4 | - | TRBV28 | TGTGCCAGCACTTCCCCGGGGGTTCTCGAAAAACTGTTTTTT | CASTSPGVLEKLFF
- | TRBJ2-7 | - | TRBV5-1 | TGCGCCAGCAGCTTGGGACCACAAAACTACGAGCAGTACTTC | CASSLGPQNYEQYF
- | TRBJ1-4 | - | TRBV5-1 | TGCGCCAGCAGCTTGGCCGGGGGGCAGGACCTTAATGAAAAACTGTTTTTT | CASSLAGGQDLNEKLFF
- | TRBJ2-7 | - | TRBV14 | TGTGCCAGCAGCCAAGATCGGAACAGTCCCTACGAGCAGTACTTC | CASSQDRNSPYEQYF